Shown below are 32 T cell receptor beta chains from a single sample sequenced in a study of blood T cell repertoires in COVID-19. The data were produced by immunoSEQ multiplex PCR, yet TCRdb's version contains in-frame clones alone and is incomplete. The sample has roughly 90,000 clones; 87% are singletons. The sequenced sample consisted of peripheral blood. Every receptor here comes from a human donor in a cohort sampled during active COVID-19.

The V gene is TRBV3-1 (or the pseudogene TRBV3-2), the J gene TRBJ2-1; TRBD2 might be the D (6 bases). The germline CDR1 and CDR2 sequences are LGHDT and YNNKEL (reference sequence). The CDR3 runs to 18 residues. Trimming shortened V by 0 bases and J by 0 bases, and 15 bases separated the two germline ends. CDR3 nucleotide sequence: TGTGCCAGCAGCCAAGACCCCGGAGTAGCGGACTCCTACAATGAGCAGTTCTTC. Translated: CASSQDPGVADSYNEQFF.

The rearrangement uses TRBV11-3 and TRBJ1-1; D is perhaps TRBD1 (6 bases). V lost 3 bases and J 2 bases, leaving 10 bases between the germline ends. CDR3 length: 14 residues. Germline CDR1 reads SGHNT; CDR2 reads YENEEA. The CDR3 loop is CASSFSGTNTEAFF. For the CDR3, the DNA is TGTGCCAGCAGCTTCTCCGGGACAAACACTGAAGCTTTCTTT. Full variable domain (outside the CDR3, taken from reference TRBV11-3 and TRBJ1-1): EAGVVQSPRYKIIEKKQPVAFWCNPISGHNTLYWYLQNLGQGPELLIRYENEEAVDDSQLPKDRFSAERLKGVDSTLKIQPAELGDSAVYLCASSFSGTNTEAFFGQGTRLTVV.

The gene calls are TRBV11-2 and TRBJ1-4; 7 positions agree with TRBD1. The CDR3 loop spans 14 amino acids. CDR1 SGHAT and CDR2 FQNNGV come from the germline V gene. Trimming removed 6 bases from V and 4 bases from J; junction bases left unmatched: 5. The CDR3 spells CASSSTGSNEKLFF. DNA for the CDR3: TGTGCCAGCAGTTCGACAGGGAGTAATGAAAAACTGTTTTTT.

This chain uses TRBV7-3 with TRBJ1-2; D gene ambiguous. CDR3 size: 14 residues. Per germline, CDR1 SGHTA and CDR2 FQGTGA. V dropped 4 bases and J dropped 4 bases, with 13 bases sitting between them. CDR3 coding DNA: TGTGCCAGCAGCTCGTCGGGAGGGCCCTATGGCTACACCTTC. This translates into CASSSSGGPYGYTF. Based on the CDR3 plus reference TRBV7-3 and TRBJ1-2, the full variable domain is GAGVSQTPSNKVTEKGKYVELRCDPISGHTALYWYRQSLGQGPEFLIYFQGTGAADDSGLPNDRFFAVRPEGSVSTLKIQRTERGDSAVYLCASSSSGGPYGYTFGSGTRLTVV.

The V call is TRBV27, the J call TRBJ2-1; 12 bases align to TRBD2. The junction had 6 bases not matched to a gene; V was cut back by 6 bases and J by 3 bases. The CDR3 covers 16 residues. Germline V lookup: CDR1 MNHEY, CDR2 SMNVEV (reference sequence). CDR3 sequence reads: CASRRLAGESYNEQFF. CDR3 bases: TGTGCCAGCAGGCGACTAGCGGGAGAGAGCTACAATGAGCAGTTCTTC.

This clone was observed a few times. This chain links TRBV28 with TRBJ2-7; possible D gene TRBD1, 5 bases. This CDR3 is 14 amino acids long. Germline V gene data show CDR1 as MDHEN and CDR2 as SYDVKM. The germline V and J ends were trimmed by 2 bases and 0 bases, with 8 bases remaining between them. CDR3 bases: TGTGCCAGCAGTTTAAACAGGCCCTCCTACGAGCAGTACTTC. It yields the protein CASSLNRPSYEQYF. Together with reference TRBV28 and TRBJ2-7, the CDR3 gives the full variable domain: DVKVTQSSRYLVKRTGEKVFLECVQDMDHENMFWYRQDPGLGLRLIYFSYDVKMKEKGDIPEGYSVSREKKERFSLILESASTNQTSMYLCASSLNRPSYEQYFGPGTRLTVT.

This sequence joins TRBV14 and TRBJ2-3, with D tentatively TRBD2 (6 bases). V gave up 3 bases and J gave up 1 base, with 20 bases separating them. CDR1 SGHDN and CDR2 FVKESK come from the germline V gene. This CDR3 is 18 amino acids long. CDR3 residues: CASSHRAVASARTDTQYF. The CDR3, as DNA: TGTGCCAGCAGCCATAGAGCCGTGGCTAGCGCCCGCACAGATACGCAGTATTTT.

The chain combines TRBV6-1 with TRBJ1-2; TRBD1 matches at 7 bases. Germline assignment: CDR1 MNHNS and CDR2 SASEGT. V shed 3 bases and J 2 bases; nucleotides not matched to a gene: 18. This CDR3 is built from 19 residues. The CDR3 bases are TGTGCCAGCAGTGATGCCCTGGGACAGCGATTCTACATAAACTATGGCTACACCTTC. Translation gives CASSDALGQRFYINYGYTF.

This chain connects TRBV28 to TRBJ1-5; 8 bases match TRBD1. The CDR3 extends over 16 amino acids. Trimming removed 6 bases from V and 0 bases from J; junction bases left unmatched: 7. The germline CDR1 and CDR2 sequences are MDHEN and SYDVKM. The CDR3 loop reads CASSLTGDYSNQPQHF. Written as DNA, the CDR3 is TGTGCCAGCAGCCTGACAGGGGACTATAGCAATCAGCCCCAGCATTTT.

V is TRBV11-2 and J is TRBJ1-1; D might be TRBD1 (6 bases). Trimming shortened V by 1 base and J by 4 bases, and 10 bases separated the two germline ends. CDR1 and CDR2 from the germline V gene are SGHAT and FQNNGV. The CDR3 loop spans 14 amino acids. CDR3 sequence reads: CASSLGGLGTEAFF. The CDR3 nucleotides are TGTGCCAGCAGCTTAGGGGGGCTAGGCACTGAAGCTTTCTTT.

DNA for the CDR3: TGCGCCAGCAGTTCGACACTTAACACCGGGGAGCTGTTTTTT. Protein product: CASSSTLNTGELFF. The chain uses TRBV5-1 and TRBJ2-2, with D unclear. Germline-derived CDR1 and CDR2 are SGHRS and YFSETQ. With 5 bases removed from V and 2 bases from J, the gap between germline ends came to 10 bases. There are 14 residues in the CDR3.

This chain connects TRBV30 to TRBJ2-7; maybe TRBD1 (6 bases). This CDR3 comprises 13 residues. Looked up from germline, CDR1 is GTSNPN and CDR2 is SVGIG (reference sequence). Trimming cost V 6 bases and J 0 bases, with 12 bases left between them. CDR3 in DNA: TGTGCCTGCACCCGGGACAACTCCTACGAGCAGTACTTC. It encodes CACTRDNSYEQYF.

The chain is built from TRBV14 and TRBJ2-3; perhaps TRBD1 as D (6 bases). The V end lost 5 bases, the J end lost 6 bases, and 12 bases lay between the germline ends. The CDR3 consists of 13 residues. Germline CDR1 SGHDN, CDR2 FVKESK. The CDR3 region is CASSFTGYDTQYF. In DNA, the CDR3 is TGTGCCAGCAGCTTTACAGGGTACGATACGCAGTATTTT.

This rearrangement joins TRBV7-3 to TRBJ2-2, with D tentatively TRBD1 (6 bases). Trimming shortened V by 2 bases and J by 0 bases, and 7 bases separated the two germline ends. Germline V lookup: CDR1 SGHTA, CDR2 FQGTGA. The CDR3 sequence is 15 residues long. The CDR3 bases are TGTGCCAGCAGCTTAGGGACATCGAACACCGGGGAGCTGTTTTTT. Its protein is CASSLGTSNTGELFF.

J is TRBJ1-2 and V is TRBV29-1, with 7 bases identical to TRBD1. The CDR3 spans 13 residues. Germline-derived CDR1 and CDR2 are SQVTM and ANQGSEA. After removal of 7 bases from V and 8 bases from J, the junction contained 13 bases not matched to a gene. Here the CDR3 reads CSGAQGPVGGYTF. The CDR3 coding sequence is TGCAGCGGAGCACAGGGGCCCGTGGGGGGCTACACCTTC.

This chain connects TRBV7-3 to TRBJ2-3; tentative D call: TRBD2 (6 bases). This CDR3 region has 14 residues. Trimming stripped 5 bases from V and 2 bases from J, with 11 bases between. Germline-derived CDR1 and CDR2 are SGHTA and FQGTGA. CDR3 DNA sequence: TGTGCCAGCAGCCCGGGGGACTTCACAGATACGCAGTATTTT. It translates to CASSPGDFTDTQYF.

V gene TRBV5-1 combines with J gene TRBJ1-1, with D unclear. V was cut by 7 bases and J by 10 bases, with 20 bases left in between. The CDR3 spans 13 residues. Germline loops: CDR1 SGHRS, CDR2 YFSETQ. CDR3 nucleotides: TGCGCCAGCCTGGGAGACCTTGGAGGGAGAGCTTTCTTT. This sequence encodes CASLGDLGGRAFF. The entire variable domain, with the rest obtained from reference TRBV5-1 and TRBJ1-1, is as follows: KAGVTQTPRYLIKTRGQQVTLSCSPISGHRSVSWYQQTPGQGLQFLFEYFSETQRNKGNFPGRFSGRQFSNSRSEMNVSTLELGDSALYLCASLGDLGGRAFFGQGTRLTVV.

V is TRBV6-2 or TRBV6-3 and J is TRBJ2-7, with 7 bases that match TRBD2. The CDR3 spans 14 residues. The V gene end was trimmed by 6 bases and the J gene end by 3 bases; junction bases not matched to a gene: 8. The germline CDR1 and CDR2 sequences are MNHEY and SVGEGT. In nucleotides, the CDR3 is TGTGCCAGCAGCCAAACGAGCGGGAACTACGAGCAGTACTTC. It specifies CASSQTSGNYEQYF.

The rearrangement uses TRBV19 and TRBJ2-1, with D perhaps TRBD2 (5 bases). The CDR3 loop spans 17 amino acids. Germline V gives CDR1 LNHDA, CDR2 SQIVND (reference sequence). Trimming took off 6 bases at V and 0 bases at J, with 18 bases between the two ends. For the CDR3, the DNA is TGTGCCAGTAGCCGGGTGGGTGGTGGAGGCTCCTACAATGAGCAGTTCTTC. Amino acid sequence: CASSRVGGGGSYNEQFF.

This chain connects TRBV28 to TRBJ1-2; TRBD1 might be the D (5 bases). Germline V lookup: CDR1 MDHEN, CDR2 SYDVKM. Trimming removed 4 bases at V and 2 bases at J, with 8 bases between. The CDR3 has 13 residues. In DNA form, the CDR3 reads TGTGCCAGCAGTTCGACAGTCAACTATGGCTACACCTTC. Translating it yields CASSSTVNYGYTF.

The CDR3: CASSLGLAGGSGELFF. CDR3 sequence (DNA): TGTGCCAGCAGCTTGGGACTAGCGGGAGGGTCCGGGGAGCTGTTTTTT. This chain links TRBV5-5 with TRBJ2-2; TRBD2 matches 14 bases. CDR1 and CDR2 from the germline V gene are SGHKS and YYEKEE (reference sequence). CDR3 length: 16 residues. Trimming took 0 bases from V and 6 from J; bases not matched to a gene: 1.

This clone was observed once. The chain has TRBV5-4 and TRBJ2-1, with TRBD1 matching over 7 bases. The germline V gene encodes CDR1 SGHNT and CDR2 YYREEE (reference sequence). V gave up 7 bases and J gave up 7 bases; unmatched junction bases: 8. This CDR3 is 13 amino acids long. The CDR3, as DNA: TGTGCCAGCGGTACAGGGGAAGTTAATGAGCAGTTCTTC. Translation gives CASGTGEVNEQFF.

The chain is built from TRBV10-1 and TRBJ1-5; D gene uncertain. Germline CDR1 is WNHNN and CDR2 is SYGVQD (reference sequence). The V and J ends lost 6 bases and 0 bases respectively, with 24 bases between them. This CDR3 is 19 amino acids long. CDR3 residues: CASRSQAFRGRGSNQPQHF. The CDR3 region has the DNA TGCGCCAGCAGAAGTCAGGCCTTTCGAGGGAGAGGTAGCAATCAGCCCCAGCATTTT.

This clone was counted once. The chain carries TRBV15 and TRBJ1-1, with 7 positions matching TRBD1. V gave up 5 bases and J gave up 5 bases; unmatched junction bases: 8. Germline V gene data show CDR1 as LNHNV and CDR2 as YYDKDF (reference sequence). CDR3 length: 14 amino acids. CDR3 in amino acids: CATSPEGAMTEAFF. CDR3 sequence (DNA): TGTGCCACCAGCCCGGAGGGGGCAATGACTGAAGCTTTCTTT.

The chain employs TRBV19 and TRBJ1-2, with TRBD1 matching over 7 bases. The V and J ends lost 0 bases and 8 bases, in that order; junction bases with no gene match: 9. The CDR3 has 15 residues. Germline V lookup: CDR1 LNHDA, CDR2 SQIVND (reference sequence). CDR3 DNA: TGTGCCAGTAGTATAGACCTTGACAGGGATCAGGGCTACACCTTC. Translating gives CASSIDLDRDQGYTF.

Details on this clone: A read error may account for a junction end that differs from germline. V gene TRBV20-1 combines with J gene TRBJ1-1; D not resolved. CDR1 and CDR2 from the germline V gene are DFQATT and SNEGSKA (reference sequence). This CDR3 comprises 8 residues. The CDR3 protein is CGQRMGPF. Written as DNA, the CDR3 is TGCGGTCAGAGAATGGGCCCCTTT.

CDR3 DNA sequence: TGTGCCAGCTCACCGTTTAGCGGGGGGGGCGAGCAGTACTTC. Residues: CASSPFSGGGEQYF. The chain couples TRBV18 to TRBJ2-7, with 11 bases that match TRBD2. Per the germline V gene, CDR1 is KGHSH and CDR2 is LQKENI. The ends lost 3 bases at V and 6 bases at J; junction bases unmatched: 4. The CDR3 sequence is 14 residues long.

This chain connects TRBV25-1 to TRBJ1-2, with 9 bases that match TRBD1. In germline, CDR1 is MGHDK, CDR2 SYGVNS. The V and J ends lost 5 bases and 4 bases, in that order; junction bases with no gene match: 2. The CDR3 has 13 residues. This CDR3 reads CASSPDRGYGYTF. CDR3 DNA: TGTGCCAGCAGTCCGGACAGGGGCTATGGCTACACCTTC.

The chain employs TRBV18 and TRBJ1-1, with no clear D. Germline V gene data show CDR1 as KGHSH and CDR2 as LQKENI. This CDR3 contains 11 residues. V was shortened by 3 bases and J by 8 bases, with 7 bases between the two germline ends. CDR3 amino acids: CASSPGREAFF. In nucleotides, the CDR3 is TGTGCCAGCTCACCGGGCAGGGAAGCTTTCTTT.

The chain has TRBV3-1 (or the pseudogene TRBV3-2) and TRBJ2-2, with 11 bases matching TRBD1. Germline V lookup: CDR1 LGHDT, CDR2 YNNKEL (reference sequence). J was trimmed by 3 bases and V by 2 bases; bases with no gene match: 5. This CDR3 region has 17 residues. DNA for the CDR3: TGTGCCAGCAGCCAACGGACAGGGGGCGGGTACACCGGGGAGCTGTTTTTT. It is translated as CASSQRTGGGYTGELFF.

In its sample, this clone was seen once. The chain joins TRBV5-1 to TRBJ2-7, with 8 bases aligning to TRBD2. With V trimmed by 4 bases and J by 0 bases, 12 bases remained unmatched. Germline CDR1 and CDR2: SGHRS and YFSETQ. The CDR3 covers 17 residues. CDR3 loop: CASSTWANSGSSYEQYF. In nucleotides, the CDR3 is TGCGCCAGCAGCACTTGGGCGAACAGCGGGAGCTCCTACGAGCAGTACTTC.

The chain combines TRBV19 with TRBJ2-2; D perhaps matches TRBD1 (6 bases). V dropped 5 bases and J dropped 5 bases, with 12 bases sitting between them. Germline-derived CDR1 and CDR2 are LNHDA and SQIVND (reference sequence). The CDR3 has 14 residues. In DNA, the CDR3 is TGTGCCAGTAGTCGGGCCAGGGGTACCGGGGAGCTGTTTTTT. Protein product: CASSRARGTGELFF. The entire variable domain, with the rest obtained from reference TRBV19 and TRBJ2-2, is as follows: DGGITQSPKYLFRKEGQNVTLSCEQNLNHDAMYWYRQDPGQGLRLIYYSQIVNDFQKGDIAEGYSVSREKKESFPLTVTSAQKNPTAFYLCASSRARGTGELFFGEGSRLTVL.